This T cell receptor beta chain was profiled in a study of Graves' ophthalmopathy and Graves' hyperthyroidism. Study findings and constraints: Most thyroid clonotypes with frequency above 0.001 were detected in blood too. Distinction of ophthalmopathy from stable hyperthyroidism by a 13-signature model reached over 85% sensitivity and 75% to 84% specificity.

Germline V gene sequence: CDR1 SGHRS, CDR2 YFSETQ. CDR3 length equals 19 residues. The V segment lost 0 bases and the J segment 0 bases; nucleotides outside the gene matches: 8. Amplifying from RNA transcripts, the study obtained TCR beta CDR3 regions. HTBI-primed first-round RT-PCR preceded second-round multiplex PCR. MiXCR, applied by TCRdb to the multiplex PCR reads, yields one record per CDR3 protein. Of about 620,000 distinct CDR3 sequences in the sample, 22% were seen once. The sample holds a few counts of this clonotype. Its antigen is as yet unknown. Hyperthyroidism patients were newly diagnosed, under 2 months' duration, aged 18 to 65. Clinical symptoms, serum thyroxine, TRAb, thyroid ultrasound and orbital computed tomography determined diagnosis.

Sequencing was done on a sample of peripheral blood. The rearrangement links TRBV5-1 to TRBJ1-6, with TRBD1 matching 8 bases. This receptor was obtained from a woman aged 18-29 years with stable Graves' hyperthyroidism. Some clones in this sample may be carry-over from other donors' samples. The CDR3 reads CASSLELQGASSYNSPLHF. The DNA for the CDR3 is TGCGCCAGCAGCTTGGAGTTGCAGGGGGCCAGCTCCTATAATTCACCCCTCCACTTT.